This is a list of T cell receptor beta chains from one sample in a study of patients and donors after allogeneic stem cell transplantation. TCRdb called the RT-PCR reads again in MiXCR, with one record for every CDR3 protein. The sample records 400,000 to 500,000 distinct CDR3 sequences, more than 15% being singletons. Material for sequencing was blood, either unsorted or a sorted T cell fraction (not recorded which). These receptors all come from a human donor who was either an allogeneic HSCT recipient or a stem cell or donor lymphocyte infusion donor (not recorded which). It is not recorded whose cells these are; they may come from a transplant donor. Both conserved end residues are trimmed from each CDR3.

v_call: TRBV5-4; cdr3_aa: ASSFGTQYNYGYT
v_call: TRBV20-1; cdr3_aa: SATHTYGYT
v_call: TRBV28; cdr3_aa: ASSLEEAQH
v_call: TRBV11-2; cdr3_aa: ASSFRGQQPQH
v_call: TRBV5-6; cdr3_aa: ASSPRRTGSAGVNSPLH
v_call: TRBV9; cdr3_aa: ASSPARYANTGELF
v_call: TRBV6-2/TRBV6-3; cdr3_aa: ASSFVGGQGAYEQY
v_call: TRBV12-3/TRBV12-4; cdr3_aa: ASRWDREYEQY
v_call: TRBV9; cdr3_aa: ASSVGNSYEQY
v_call: TRBV10-2; cdr3_aa: ASSEEGIQEAIY
v_call: TRBV12-3/TRBV12-4; cdr3_aa: ASSLLDRSQPQH
v_call: TRBV9; cdr3_aa: ASSVVPGQVGTEAF
v_call: TRBV21-1; cdr3_aa: ASSRDEVGQGYNYGYT
v_call: TRBV7-9; cdr3_aa: ASSPEGTGNTIY
v_call: TRBV20-1; cdr3_aa: SPDLRGTRYGYT
v_call: TRBV24-1; cdr3_aa: ATSDQQGKYNEQF
v_call: TRBV7-9; cdr3_aa: ASSYRLAGYTKQY
v_call: TRBV5-1; cdr3_aa: ASSLGTVFTDTQY
v_call: TRBV25-1; cdr3_aa: ASSRRGSPVPGRQSNQPQH
v_call: TRBV13; cdr3_aa: ASSPGTNPEAF